This T cell receptor beta chain was found in a study of blood T cell repertoires in COVID-19. Study-level background: Samples of COVID-19 (acute and convalescent) were obtained from the United States, Italy and Spain.

Seattle researchers signed up patients amid active infection and tracked them longitudinally. How the authors handled the data: Cell counts per sample came from amplifying reference gene primers. This table comes from immunoSEQ multiplex PCR, and its TCRdb copy is limited to in-frame clones, with some not included. D and trimming come from the DNA, and the V and J calls and clone size come from that table. The sample has 200,000 to 250,000 clones; roughly four fifths are singletons. CDR1 and CDR2 (germline): SGHAT, FQNNGV. V trimming: 0 bases; J trimming: 11 bases; junction bases outside the gene matches: 10. CDR3 length: 16 residues.

Source material: peripheral blood. The V and J genes are TRBV11-2 and TRBJ2-3; 11 nucleotides align to TRBD2. The TCR originated in a woman in her sixties or seventies with COVID-19, enrolled during active disease. CDR3 DNA sequence: TGTGCCAGCAGCTTAGATAGCGGGAGGGCCCGCGGTGTGCAGTATTTT. Protein sequence: CASSLDSGRARGVQYF. Full variable domain (rest looked up from reference TRBV11-2 and TRBJ2-3): EAGVAQSPRYKIIEKRQSVAFWCNPISGHATLYWYQQILGQGPKLLIQFQNNGVVDDSQLPKDRFSAERLKGVDSTLKIQPAKLEDSAVYLCASSLDSGRARGVQYFGPGTRLTVL.